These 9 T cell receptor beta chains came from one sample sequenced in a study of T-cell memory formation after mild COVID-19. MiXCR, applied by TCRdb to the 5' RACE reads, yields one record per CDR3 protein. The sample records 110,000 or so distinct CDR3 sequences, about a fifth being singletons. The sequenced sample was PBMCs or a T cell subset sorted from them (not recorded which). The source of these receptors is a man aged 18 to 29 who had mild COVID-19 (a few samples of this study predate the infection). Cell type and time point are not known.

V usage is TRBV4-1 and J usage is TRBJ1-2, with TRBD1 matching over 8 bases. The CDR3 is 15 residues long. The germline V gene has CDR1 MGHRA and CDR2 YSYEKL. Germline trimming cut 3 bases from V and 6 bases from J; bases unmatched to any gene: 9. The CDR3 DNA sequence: TGCGCCAGCAGCCACCCGCCGGGACAGGTTCATGGCTACACCTTC. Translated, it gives CASSHPPGQVHGYTF.

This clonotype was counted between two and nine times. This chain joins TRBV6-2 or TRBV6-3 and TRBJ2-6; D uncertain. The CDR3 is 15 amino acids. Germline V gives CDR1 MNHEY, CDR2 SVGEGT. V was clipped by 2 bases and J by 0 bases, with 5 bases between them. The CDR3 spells CASSYTVSGANVLTF. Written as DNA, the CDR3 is TGTGCCAGCAGTTACACGGTCTCTGGGGCCAACGTCCTGACTTTC.

The CDR3 nucleotides are TGCGCCAGCAGCCAAAGCCTTACCTACGAGCAGTACGTC. Translated: CASSQSLTYEQYV. This chain uses TRBV4-1 with TRBJ2-7; D gene ambiguous. CDR1 is MGHRA, CDR2 YSYEKL, per germline. The CDR3 length is 13 residues. V was cut by 2 bases and J by 2 bases, with 7 bases left in between.

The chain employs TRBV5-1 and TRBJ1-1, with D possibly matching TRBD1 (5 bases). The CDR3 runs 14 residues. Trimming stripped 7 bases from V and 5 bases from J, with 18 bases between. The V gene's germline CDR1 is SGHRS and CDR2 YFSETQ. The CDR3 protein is CASGLPGRGTEAFF. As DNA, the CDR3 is TGCGCCAGCGGACTACCGGGACGGGGAACTGAAGCTTTCTTT.

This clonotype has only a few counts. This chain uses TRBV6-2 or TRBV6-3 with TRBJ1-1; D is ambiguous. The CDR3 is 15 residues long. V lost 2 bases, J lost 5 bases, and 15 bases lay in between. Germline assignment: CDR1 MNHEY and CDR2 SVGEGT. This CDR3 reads CASSYTLDGSTEAFF. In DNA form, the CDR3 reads TGTGCCAGCAGTTACACCCTGGACGGATCGACTGAAGCTTTCTTT.

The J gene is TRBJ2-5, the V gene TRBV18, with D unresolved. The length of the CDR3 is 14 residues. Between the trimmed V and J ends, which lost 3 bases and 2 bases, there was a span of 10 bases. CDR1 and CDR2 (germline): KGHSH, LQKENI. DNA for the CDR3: TGTGCCAGCTCACCCTGGGGTTTACAAGAGACCCAGTACTTC. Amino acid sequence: CASSPWGLQETQYF.

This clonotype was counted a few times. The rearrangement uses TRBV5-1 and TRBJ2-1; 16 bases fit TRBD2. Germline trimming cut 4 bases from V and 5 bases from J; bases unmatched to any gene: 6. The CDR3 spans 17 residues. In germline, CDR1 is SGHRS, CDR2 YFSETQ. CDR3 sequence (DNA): TGCGCCAGCAGCACCGGGACTAGCGGGGGGGCGAACAATGAGCAGTTCTTC. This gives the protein CASSTGTSGGANNEQFF.

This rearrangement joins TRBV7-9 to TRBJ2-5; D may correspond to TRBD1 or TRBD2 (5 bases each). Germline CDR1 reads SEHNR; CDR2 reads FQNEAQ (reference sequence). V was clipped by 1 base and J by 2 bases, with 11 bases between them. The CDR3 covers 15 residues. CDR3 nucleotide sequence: TGTGCCAGCAGCTTAGGAGGGGTCGGACAAGAGACCCAGTACTTC. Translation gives CASSLGGVGQETQYF.

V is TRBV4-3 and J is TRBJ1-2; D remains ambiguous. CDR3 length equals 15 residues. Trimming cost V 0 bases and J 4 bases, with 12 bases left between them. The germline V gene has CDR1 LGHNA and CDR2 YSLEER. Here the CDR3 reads CASSQEGARPYGYTF. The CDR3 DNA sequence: TGCGCCAGCAGCCAAGAGGGTGCGAGGCCCTATGGCTACACCTTC.